The rows below give T cell receptor beta chains drawn from one sample of a study of T cells in Graves' hyperthyroidism and ophthalmopathy. TCRdb re-called the multiplex PCR reads through MiXCR, storing one row per CDR3 protein. Found here are hundreds of thousands of distinct CDR3 sequences, over 40% of them singletons; the top ten hold under 8.5%. The material sequenced was peripheral blood or thyroid tissue (not recorded which). The receptors derive from an adult man with Graves' disease, either hyperthyroidism or ophthalmopathy (not recorded which). Each CDR3 is given with its conserved first and last residue. The D gene is left open where the match is weak. The size entry is marked missing in some rows and otherwise reads once, few, many or a size class.

V gene,clone size,J gene,D gene,CDR3 protein,CDR3 DNA
TRBV7-9,NA,TRBJ1-4,NA,CASSLGRESEKLLF,TGTGCCAGCAGCTTAGGGCGGGAGTCGGAAAAACTGCTTTTT
TRBV20-1,NA,TRBJ2-2,TRBD1,CSSPGQGNTGELFF,TGCAGTTCTCCGGGACAGGGGAACACCGGGGAGCTGTTTTTT
TRBV20-1,few,TRBJ2-5,NA,CSARTVIQETQYF,TGCAGTGCTAGAACGGTAATTCAAGAGACCCAGTACTTC
TRBV19,NA,TRBJ1-4,NA,CASKSEVEKLFF,TGTGCCAGTAAATCCGAGGTTGAAAAACTGTTTTTT
TRBV19,NA,TRBJ2-6,NA,CASSIGQQIISGANVLTF,TGTGCCAGTAGTATAGGGCAACAAATCATCTCTGGGGCCAACGTCCTGACTTTC
TRBV12-5,few,TRBJ1-3,NA,CASGLAPRSSGNTIYF,TGTGCTAGTGGTTTGGCCCCACGGAGCTCTGGAAACACCATATATTTT
TRBV10-3,few,TRBJ1-2,NA,CASSSRGDGYTF,TGTGCCAGCAGTTCGCGGGGGGACGGCTACACCTTC
TRBV5-4,NA,TRBJ1-1,TRBD1,CASNYRGPSTEAFF,TGTGCCAGCAATTACAGGGGGCCGAGCACTGAAGCTTTCTTT
TRBV29-1,many,TRBJ2-7,TRBD1,CSVDTGVYEQYF,TGCAGCGTTGACACAGGGGTGTACGAGCAGTACTTC
TRBV24-1,few,TRBJ2-7,NA,CASSSGWRDSYEQYF,TGTGCCAGCAGTTCCGGATGGAGGGATTCCTACGAGCAGTACTTC
TRBV24-1,NA,TRBJ2-7,NA,CATSDRIDGYYEQYF,TGTGCCACCAGTGATAGGATCGACGGGTACTACGAGCAGTACTTC
TRBV6-5,NA,TRBJ2-7,NA,CASSLNSGPYEQYF,TGTGCCAGCAGTTTAAATAGCGGCCCCTACGAGCAGTACTTC
TRBV20-1,many,TRBJ2-7,TRBD2,CSARARPAGVSEQYF,TGCAGTGCTAGGGCTCGTCCAGCGGGAGTAAGCGAGCAGTACTTC
TRBV9,few,TRBJ1-2,TRBD1,CASSQDLRGQGYGYTF,TGTGCCAGCAGCCAAGATCTCAGGGGGCAAGGATATGGCTACACCTTC
TRBV7-2,few,TRBJ1-6,NA,CASSLAIGYRPRSYNSPLHF,TGTGCCAGCAGCTTAGCGATTGGATATCGACCTCGCTCCTATAATTCACCCCTCCACTTT
TRBV10-1,many,TRBJ2-7,TRBD2,CASSLNRGDEQYF,TGCGCCAGTTCCCTTAACCGGGGGGACGAGCAGTACTTC
TRBV15,many,TRBJ1-5,TRBD1,CATSISAGGFQPQHF,TGTGCCACCAGCATTTCCGCAGGGGGATTTCAGCCCCAGCATTTT
TRBV10-3,many,TRBJ1-1,NA,CAISESIMDRNTEAFF,TGTGCCATCAGTGAGTCGATTATGGATAGGAACACTGAAGCTTTCTTT
TRBV19,many,TRBJ1-1,TRBD1,CASSRTGQNTEAFF,TGTGCCAGTAGTAGGACAGGGCAGAACACTGAAGCTTTCTTT
TRBV29-1,NA,TRBJ2-3,TRBD2,CSGASGGTDTQYF,TGCAGCGGGGCTAGCGGAGGCACAGATACGCAGTATTTT
TRBV27,few,TRBJ2-7,NA,CASRAASGFHEQYF,TGTGCCAGTCGGGCGGCCAGCGGGTTCCACGAGCAGTACTTC
TRBV9,NA,TRBJ2-7,TRBD1,CASSQKRDRVTYEQYF,TGTGCCAGCAGCCAAAAGAGGGACAGGGTAACCTACGAGCAGTACTTC
TRBV7-9,NA,TRBJ2-5,NA,CASSLAWGEAPETQYF,TGTGCCAGCAGCTTAGCCTGGGGAGAAGCCCCCGAGACCCAGTACTTC
TRBV2,few,TRBJ1-6,NA,CASSEVENSPLHF,TGTGCCAGCAGTGAAGTGGAAAATTCACCCCTCCACTTT
TRBV24-1,many,TRBJ2-5,NA,CATSAVVREHETQYF,TGTGCCACCAGTGCTGTCGTCAGGGAACATGAGACCCAGTACTTC
TRBV20-1,once,TRBJ2-2,NA,CSARQTEGFTGELFF,TGCAGTGCTCGGCAGACAGAAGGGTTCACCGGGGAGCTGTTTTTT
TRBV7-9,many,TRBJ2-7,TRBD2,CASSLESSGRGEQYF,TGTGCCAGCAGCTTAGAATCTAGCGGGAGAGGGGAGCAGTACTTC
TRBV9,many,TRBJ2-5,NA,CASSVAAGETQYF,TGTGCCAGCAGCGTAGCGGCGGGAGAGACCCAGTACTTC
TRBV19,NA,TRBJ1-2,TRBD1,CASRGLGYGYTF,TGTGCCAGCAGGGGGCTTGGCTATGGCTACACCTTC
TRBV7-6,NA,TRBJ2-7,NA,CAGEQNTYEQYF,TGTGCCGGCGAGCAGAACACCTACGAGCAGTACTTC
TRBV12-3/TRBV12-4,NA,TRBJ1-5,NA,CASSPGTEHSNQPQHF,TGTGCCAGCAGTCCTGGGACGGAACATAGCAATCAGCCCCAGCATTTT
TRBV7-8,many,TRBJ2-2,NA,CASTLVDTGELFF,TGTGCCAGCACGTTAGTGGACACCGGGGAGCTGTTTTTT
TRBV7-2,NA,TRBJ2-7,TRBD2,CASSPPVAGLYEQYF,TGTGCCAGCAGCCCTCCCGTAGCGGGACTCTACGAGCAGTACTTC
TRBV29-1,NA,TRBJ1-5,NA,CSPGLGMGPQHF,TGCAGCCCCGGACTGGGGATGGGACCCCAGCATTTT
TRBV2,NA,TRBJ2-5,NA,CASSEGVRGWTQYF,TGTGCCAGCAGTGAAGGCGTCAGGGGCTGGACCCAGTACTTC
TRBV7-2,many,TRBJ2-7,NA,CASSLEGEGTRYEQYF,TGTGCCAGCAGCTTAGAGGGTGAGGGGACGAGGTACGAGCAGTACTTC
TRBV2,NA,TRBJ2-5,NA,CASSEGGGNRETQYF,TGTGCCAGCAGTGAAGGGGGCGGCAATCGAGAGACCCAGTACTTC
TRBV6-5,many,TRBJ1-6,NA,CASSRTVNNSPLHF,TGTGCCAGCAGTCGGACGGTCAATAATTCACCCCTCCACTTT
TRBV6-5,few,TRBJ2-5,NA,CASSEIGGETQYF,TGTGCCAGCAGTGAAATTGGGGGAGAGACCCAGTACTTC
TRBV10-3,few,TRBJ2-3,TRBD1,CAISYRQGSTDTQYF,TGTGCCATCAGTTACCGACAGGGGAGCACAGATACGCAGTATTTT
TRBV12-3/TRBV12-4,few,TRBJ1-1,NA,CASSLVQGREAFF,TGTGCCAGCAGTTTAGTCCAGGGCCGTGAAGCTTTCTTT
TRBV7-8,NA,TRBJ1-5,NA,CASSLGSGHPSNQPQHF,TGTGCCAGCAGCTTAGGATCGGGACACCCTAGCAATCAGCCCCAGCATTTT
TRBV2,few,TRBJ1-6,TRBD1,CASSRSSPGQGWGSPLHF,TGTGCCAGCAGTCGCAGCTCGCCGGGACAGGGTTGGGGTTCACCCCTCCACTTT
TRBV12-3/TRBV12-4,few,TRBJ2-5,NA,CASQLQETQYF,TGTGCCAGCCAACTCCAAGAGACCCAGTACTTC
TRBV26,NA,TRBJ1-4,NA,CASSSYRAGEKLFF,TGTGCCAGCAGCTCCTACAGGGCTGGTGAAAAACTGTTTTTT
TRBV6-5,many,TRBJ1-5,NA,CASTPQQGQPQHF,TGTGCCAGCACTCCCCAGCAAGGGCAGCCCCAGCATTTT
TRBV10-2,NA,TRBJ2-6,NA,CASKATGWSGANVLTF,TGCGCCAGCAAGGCAACAGGGTGGTCAGGGGCCAACGTCCTGACTTTC
TRBV7-9,NA,TRBJ1-2,NA,CAWSPTEGTYGYTF,TGTGCCTGGAGCCCAACGGAGGGGACCTATGGCTACACCTTC
TRBV7-2,NA,TRBJ1-6,TRBD1,CASSPGGGISSPLHF,TGTGCCAGCAGCCCAGGGGGCGGAATCAGTTCACCCCTCCACTTT
TRBV12-3/TRBV12-4,NA,TRBJ2-7,TRBD2,CASSSTSGGLYEQYF,TGTGCCAGCAGCTCCACTAGCGGGGGGCTCTACGAGCAGTACTTC
TRBV7-2,few,TRBJ1-3,TRBD1,CASSLRDRRTSGNTIYF,TGTGCCAGCAGCTTGCGGGACAGGAGAACCTCTGGAAACACCATATATTTT
TRBV7-9,NA,TRBJ1-5,NA,CASTLGTSNQPQHF,TGTGCCAGCACTCTCGGTACTAGCAATCAGCCCCAGCATTTT
TRBV24-1,NA,TRBJ1-5,TRBD1,CANPRDRALCNQPQHF,TGTGCCAATCCGCGAGACAGGGCACTTTGCAATCAGCCCCAGCATTTT
TRBV20-1,few,TRBJ1-5,TRBD1,CSAETGDNQPQHF,TGCAGCGCGGAGACAGGGGACAATCAGCCCCAGCATTTT
TRBV12-3/TRBV12-4,NA,TRBJ1-2,NA,CASSPEGGSFYGYTF,TGTGCCAGCAGTCCCGAGGGGGGGTCATTCTATGGCTACACCTTC
TRBV20-1,NA,TRBJ2-5,NA,CSATGELGGETQYF,TGCAGTGCTACAGGCGAGTTGGGAGGAGAGACCCAGTACTTC
TRBV20-1,NA,TRBJ2-6,NA,CSAQSPRTTDNTEAF,TGCAGTGCTCAAAGCCCAAGGACAACGGATAACACTGAAGCTTTC